These 12 T cell receptor beta chains originate from one sample sequenced in a study of CD8 T cells in ankylosing spondylitis. Study results and limitations: For ankylosing spondylitis blood, a TCR beta motif of about eight highly homologous variants appeared characteristic.

These receptors have no identified antigens. TCRdb used MiXCR to reprocess the 5' RACE reads, holding one entry per CDR3 protein. Among about 840,000 distinct CDR3 sequences, 12% were seen once, and the ten largest hold 0.45% to 0.6%. The sample was blood, either unsorted or a sorted T cell fraction (not recorded which). All receptors derive from a male donor with ankylosing spondylitis.

The chain has TRBV19 and TRBJ2-1, with D possibly TRBD2 on 6 matching bases. V shed 6 bases and J shed 5 bases, with 11 bases lying between them. The CDR3 contains 13 residues. The germline gives CDR1 LNHDA, CDR2 SQIVND (reference sequence). In DNA form, the CDR3 reads TGTGCCAGTAGGGAGCGGGTACACAATGAGCAGTTCTTC. This gives the protein CASRERVHNEQFF.

This clonotype was counted many times. This sequence joins TRBV7-9 and TRBJ2-1; TRBD2 aligns across 8 bases. The germline CDR1 and CDR2 sequences are SEHNR and FQNEAQ (reference sequence). The CDR3 has 15 amino acids. J was trimmed by 7 bases and V by 5 bases; bases with no gene match: 10. The CDR3 nucleotides are TGTGCCAGCAGCGGCACCGGGACTAGATTTAATGAGCAGTTCTTC. Encoded protein: CASSGTGTRFNEQFF.

V usage is TRBV5-1 and J usage is TRBJ2-4; no definite D call. Germline-derived CDR1 and CDR2 are SGHRS and YFSETQ. The V gene lost 2 bases and the J gene lost 2 bases, with 14 bases spanning the gap. The CDR3 sequence is 16 residues long. The CDR3 sequence is CASSFGPVSSKNIQYF. In nucleotides, the CDR3 is TGCGCCAGCAGCTTCGGCCCGGTCAGTTCCAAAAACATTCAGTACTTC.

The CDR3 reads CASSQEVILGQGAWNTGELFF. In DNA, the CDR3 is TGCGCCAGCAGCCAAGAGGTTATCCTTGGACAGGGGGCGTGGAACACCGGGGAGCTGTTTTTT. J is TRBJ2-2 and V is TRBV4-1; the match to TRBD1 covers 11 bases. V was clipped by 0 bases and J by 1 base; unmatched bases: 13. This CDR3 contains 21 residues. CDR1 is MGHRA, CDR2 YSYEKL, per germline.

This sequence joins TRBV20-1 and TRBJ2-7; 7 positions match TRBD2. J gave up 0 bases and V 5 bases, and 4 bases lay outside the gene matches. CDR1 is DFQATT, CDR2 SNEGSKA, per germline (reference sequence). The CDR3 spans 13 residues. The CDR3 nucleotides read TGCAGTGCTGGACTAGGAACCTCCTACGAGCAGTACTTC. As protein: CSAGLGTSYEQYF.

This clonotype was observed a handful of times. The CDR3 coding sequence is TGTGCCAGCAGCTTATCCAGGGGGCTGTACGAGCAGTACTTC. This gives the protein CASSLSRGLYEQYF. The chain links TRBV5-5 to TRBJ2-7, with TRBD1 identical over 8 bases. The V and J ends lost 2 bases and 4 bases, in that order; junction bases with no gene match: 5. There are 14 residues in the CDR3. Germline lookup yields CDR1 SGHKS and CDR2 YYEKEE (reference sequence).

Many counts were recorded for this clonotype. This rearrangement joins TRBV7-2 to TRBJ1-1; TRBD1 might be the D (6 bases). The V and J ends lost 5 bases and 1 base respectively, with 11 bases between them. Per germline, CDR1 SGHTA and CDR2 FQGNSA. The CDR3 has 14 amino acids. The CDR3 spells CASSRRTENTEAFF. The DNA for the CDR3 is TGTGCCAGCAGCCGCAGGACAGAGAACACTGAAGCTTTCTTT. The full variable domain, in which reference TRBV7-2 and TRBJ1-1 provide the parts outside the CDR3, is GAGVSQSPSNKVTEKGKDVELRCDPISGHTALYWYRQSLGQGLEFLIYFQGNSAPDKSGLPSDRFSAERTGGSVSTLTIQRTQQEDSAVYLCASSRRTENTEAFFGQGTRLTVV.

The V gene is TRBV2, the J gene TRBJ2-3, with 10 bases aligning to TRBD1. The CDR3 runs to 15 residues. With V trimmed by 5 bases and J by 2 bases, 4 bases remained unmatched. Germline CDR1 is SNHLY and CDR2 is FYNNEI. The CDR3 bases are TGTGCCAGCAGTTGGGACAGGGGATACACAGATACGCAGTATTTT. It specifies CASSWDRGYTDTQYF.

About this clonotype: A junction end diverges from the germline sequence, so it may reflect a read error. This rearrangement joins TRBV29-1 to TRBJ2-7; possible D gene TRBD2, 6 bases. This CDR3 has 12 residues. Germline assignment: CDR1 SQVTM and CDR2 ANQGSEA. CDR3 amino acids: CSVRDSSDEQYF. The CDR3 DNA is TGCAGCGTCCGGGACTCCTCCGACGAGCAGTACTTC.

The rearrangement uses TRBV5-1 and TRBJ1-4, with D possibly TRBD1 on 5 matching bases. This CDR3 is built from 18 residues. Germline V CDR1 and CDR2: SGHRS, YFSETQ. Trimming took off 4 bases at V and 1 base at J, with 20 bases between the two ends. The DNA for the CDR3 is TGCGCCAGCAGCCCCCGGGACCGGCATTACGGAACTAATGAAAAACTGTTTTTT. Amino acids: CASSPRDRHYGTNEKLFF.

This clonotype appeared a few times. The DNA of the CDR3 is TGTGCCAGCAGCCACTACGTAGCGGGGGGAATACGGCAAGAGACCCAGTACTTC. It is translated as CASSHYVAGGIRQETQYF. The V and J genes are TRBV3-1 and TRBJ2-5; 10 bases match TRBD2. The CDR3 sequence is 18 residues long. The germline gives CDR1 LGHDT, CDR2 YNNKEL (reference sequence). The trim removed 3 bases at V and 2 bases at J, leaving 12 bases unmatched.

The table lists this clonotype with many counts. V gene TRBV29-1 combines with J gene TRBJ1-2; TRBD1 matches 8 bases. Germline V CDR1 and CDR2: SQVTM, ANQGSEA. Trimming took 6 bases from V and 4 from J; bases not matched to a gene: 10. This CDR3 region has 14 residues. The CDR3 sequence is CSVLSSGTGYGYTF. CDR3 in DNA: TGCAGCGTGCTCTCCTCCGGGACAGGCTATGGCTACACCTTC.